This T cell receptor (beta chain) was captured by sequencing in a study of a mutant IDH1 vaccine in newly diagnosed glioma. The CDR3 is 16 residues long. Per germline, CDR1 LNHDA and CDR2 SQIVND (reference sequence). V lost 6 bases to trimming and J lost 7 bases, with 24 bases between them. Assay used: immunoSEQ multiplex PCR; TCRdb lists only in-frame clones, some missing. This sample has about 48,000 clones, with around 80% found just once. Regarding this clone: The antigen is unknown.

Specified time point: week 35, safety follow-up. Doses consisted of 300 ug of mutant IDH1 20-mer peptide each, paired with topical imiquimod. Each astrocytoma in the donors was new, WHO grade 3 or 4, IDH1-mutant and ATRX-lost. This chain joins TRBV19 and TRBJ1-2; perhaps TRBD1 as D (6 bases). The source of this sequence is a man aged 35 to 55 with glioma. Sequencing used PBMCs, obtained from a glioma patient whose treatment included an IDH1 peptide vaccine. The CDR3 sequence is CASSHTALSTRGGYTF. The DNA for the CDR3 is TGTGCCAGTAGCCATACCGCACTCTCAACCAGGGGTGGCTACACCTTC.